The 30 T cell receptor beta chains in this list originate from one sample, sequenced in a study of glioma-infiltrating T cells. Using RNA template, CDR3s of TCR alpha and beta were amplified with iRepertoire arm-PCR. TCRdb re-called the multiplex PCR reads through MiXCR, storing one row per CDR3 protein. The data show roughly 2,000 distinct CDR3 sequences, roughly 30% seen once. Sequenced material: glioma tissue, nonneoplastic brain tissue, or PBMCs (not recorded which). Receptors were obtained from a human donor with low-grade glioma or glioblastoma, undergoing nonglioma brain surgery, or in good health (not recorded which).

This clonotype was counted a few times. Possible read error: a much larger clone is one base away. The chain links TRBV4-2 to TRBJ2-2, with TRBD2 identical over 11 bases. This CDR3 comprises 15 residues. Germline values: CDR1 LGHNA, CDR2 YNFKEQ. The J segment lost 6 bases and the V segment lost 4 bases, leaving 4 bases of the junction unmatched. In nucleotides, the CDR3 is TGTGCCAGCAGCCCACTAGCGGGAGACGCCGGGGAGCTGTTTTTT. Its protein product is CASSPLAGDAGELFF.

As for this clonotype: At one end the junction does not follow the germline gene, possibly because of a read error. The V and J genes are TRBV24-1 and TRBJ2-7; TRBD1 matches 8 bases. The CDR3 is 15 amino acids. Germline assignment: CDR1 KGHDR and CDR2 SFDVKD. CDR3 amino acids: CATSDPRGRTYEKYF. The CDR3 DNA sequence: TGTGCCACCAGTGATCCCAGGGGGCGAACCTACGAGAAGTACTTC.

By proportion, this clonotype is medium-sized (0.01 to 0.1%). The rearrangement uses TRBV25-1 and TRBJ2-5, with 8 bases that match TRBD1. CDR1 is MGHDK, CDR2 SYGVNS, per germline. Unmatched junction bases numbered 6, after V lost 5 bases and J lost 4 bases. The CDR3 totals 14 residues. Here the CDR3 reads CASSTQGVGETQYF. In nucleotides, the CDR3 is TGTGCCAGCAGTACACAGGGGGTCGGAGAGACCCAGTACTTC.

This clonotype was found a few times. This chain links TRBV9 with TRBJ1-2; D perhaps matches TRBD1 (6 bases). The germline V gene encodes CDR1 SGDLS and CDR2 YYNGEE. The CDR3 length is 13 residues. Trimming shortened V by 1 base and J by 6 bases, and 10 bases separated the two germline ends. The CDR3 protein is CASSVRGGDGYTF. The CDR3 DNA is TGTGCCAGCAGCGTAAGAGGGGGGGATGGCTACACCTTC.

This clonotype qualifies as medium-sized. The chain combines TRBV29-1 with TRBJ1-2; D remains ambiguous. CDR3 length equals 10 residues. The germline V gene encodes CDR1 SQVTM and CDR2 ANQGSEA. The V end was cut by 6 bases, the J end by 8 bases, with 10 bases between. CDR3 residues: CSVLDEGYTF. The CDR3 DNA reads TGCAGCGTCCTGGACGAAGGCTACACCTTC.

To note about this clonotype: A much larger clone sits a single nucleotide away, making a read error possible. Written as DNA, the CDR3 is TGTGCCAGCATCCGTTCCAGGAGGTCCTACAATGAGCAGTTCTTC. Protein: CASIRSRRSYNEQFF. This chain connects TRBV28 to TRBJ2-1, with a possible D match to TRBD2 (5 bases). Germline loops: CDR1 MDHEN, CDR2 SYDVKM. Between the trimmed V and J ends, which lost 7 bases and 1 base, there was a span of 14 bases. This CDR3 contains 15 residues.

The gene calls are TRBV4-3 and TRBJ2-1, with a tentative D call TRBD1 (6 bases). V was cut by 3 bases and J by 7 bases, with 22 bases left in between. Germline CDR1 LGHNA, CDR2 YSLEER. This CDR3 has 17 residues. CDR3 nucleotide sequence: TGCGCCAGCAGCCAGGCCCAGGGCTCTGGGGGCTCAAATGAGCAGTTCTTC. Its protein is CASSQAQGSGGSNEQFF.

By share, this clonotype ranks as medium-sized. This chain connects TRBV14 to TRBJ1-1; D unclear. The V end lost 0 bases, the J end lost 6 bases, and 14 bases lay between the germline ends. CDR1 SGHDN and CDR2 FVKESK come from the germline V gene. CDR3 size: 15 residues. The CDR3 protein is CASSQDRPPLAEAFF. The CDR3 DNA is TGTGCCAGCAGCCAAGATCGTCCCCCTTTGGCTGAAGCTTTCTTT. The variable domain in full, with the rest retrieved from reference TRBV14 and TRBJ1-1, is EAGVTQFPSHSVIEKGQTVTLRCDPISGHDNLYWYRRVMGKEIKFLLHFVKESKQDESGMPNNRFLAERTGGTYSTLKVQPAELEDSGVYFCASSQDRPPLAEAFFGQGTRLTVV.

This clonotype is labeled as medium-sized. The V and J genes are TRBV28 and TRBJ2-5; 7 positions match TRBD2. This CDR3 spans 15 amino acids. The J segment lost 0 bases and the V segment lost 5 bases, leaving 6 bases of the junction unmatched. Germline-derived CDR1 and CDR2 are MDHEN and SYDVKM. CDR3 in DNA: TGTGCCAGCAGTGGGGCGGGGGAAAACCAAGAGACCCAGTACTTC. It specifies CASSGAGENQETQYF.

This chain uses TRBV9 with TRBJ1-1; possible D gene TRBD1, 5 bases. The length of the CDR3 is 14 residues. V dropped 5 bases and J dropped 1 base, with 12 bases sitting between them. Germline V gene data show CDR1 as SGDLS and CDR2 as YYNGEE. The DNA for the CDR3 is TGTGCCAGCAGTCCGTACAGGCCGAACACTGAAGCTTTCTTT. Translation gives CASSPYRPNTEAFF.

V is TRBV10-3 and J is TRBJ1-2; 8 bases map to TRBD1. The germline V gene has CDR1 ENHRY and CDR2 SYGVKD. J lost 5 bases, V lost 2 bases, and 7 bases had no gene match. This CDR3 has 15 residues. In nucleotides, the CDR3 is TGTGCCATCAGTGAGCGGGCAGGGGGCTCATATGGCTACACCTTC. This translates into CAISERAGGSYGYTF.

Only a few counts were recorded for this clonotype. In DNA form, the CDR3 reads TGTGCCAGCTCACCCGTGGAGCGGTTCGACAATGAGCAGTTCTTC. Protein: CASSPVERFDNEQFF. The chain is built from TRBV18 and TRBJ2-1; D may be TRBD2 (5 bases). V lost 3 bases, J lost 5 bases, and 14 bases lay in between. The CDR3 contains 15 residues. The germline V gene encodes CDR1 KGHSH and CDR2 LQKENI.

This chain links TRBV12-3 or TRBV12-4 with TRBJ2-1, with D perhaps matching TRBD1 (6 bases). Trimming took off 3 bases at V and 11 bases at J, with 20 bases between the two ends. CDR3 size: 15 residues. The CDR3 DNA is TGTGCCAGCAGTTTCTCCTGGGGGCTTAGAGGTAAGCAGTTCTTC. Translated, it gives CASSFSWGLRGKQFF.

The CDR3 nucleotides read TGTGCCAGCAGCTTTGACAGGGGACTAGCTAACTATGGCTACACCTTC. Translating gives CASSFDRGLANYGYTF. The V call is TRBV11-2, the J call TRBJ1-2; 8 bases agree with TRBD1. This CDR3 is 16 amino acids long. V lost 3 bases to trimming and J lost 0 bases; unmatched junction nucleotides: 6. From germline, CDR1 is SGHAT and CDR2 FQNNGV. Drawing the rest from reference TRBV11-2 and TRBJ1-2, the complete variable domain is EAGVAQSPRYKIIEKRQSVAFWCNPISGHATLYWYQQILGQGPKLLIQFQNNGVVDDSQLPKDRFSAERLKGVDSTLKIQPAKLEDSAVYLCASSFDRGLANYGYTFGSGTRLTVV.

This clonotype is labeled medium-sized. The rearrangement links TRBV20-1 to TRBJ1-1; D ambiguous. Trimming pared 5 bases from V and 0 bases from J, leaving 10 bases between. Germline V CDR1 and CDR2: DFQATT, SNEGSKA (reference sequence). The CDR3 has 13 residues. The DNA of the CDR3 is TGCAGTGCTGCTGAGCAGCTGAACACTGAAGCTTTCTTT. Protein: CSAAEQLNTEAFF.

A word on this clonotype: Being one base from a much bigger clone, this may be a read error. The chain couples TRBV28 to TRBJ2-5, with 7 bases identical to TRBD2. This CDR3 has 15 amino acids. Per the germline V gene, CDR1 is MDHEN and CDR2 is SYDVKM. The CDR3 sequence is CASSGAGENQEAQYF. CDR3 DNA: TGTGCCAGCAGTGGGGCGGGGGAAAACCAAGAGGCCCAGTACTTC.

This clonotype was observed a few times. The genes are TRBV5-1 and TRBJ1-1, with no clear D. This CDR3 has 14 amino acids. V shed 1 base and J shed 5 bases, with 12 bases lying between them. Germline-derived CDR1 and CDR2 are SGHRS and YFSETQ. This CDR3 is CASSLTNRQTEAFF. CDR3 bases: TGCGCCAGCAGCTTGACCAACCGGCAGACTGAAGCTTTCTTT.

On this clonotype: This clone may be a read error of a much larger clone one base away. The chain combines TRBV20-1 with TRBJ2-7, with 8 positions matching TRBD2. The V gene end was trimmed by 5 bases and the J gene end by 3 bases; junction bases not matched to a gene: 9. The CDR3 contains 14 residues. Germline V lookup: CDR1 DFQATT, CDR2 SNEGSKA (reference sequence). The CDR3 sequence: CSAGVAGSVYEQYF. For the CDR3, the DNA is TGCAGTGCTGGAGTAGCGGGGAGTGTCTACGAGCAGTACTTC.

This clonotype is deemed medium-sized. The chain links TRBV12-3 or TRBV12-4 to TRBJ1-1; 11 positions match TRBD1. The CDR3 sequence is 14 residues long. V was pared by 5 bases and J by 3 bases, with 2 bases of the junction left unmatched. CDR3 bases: TGTGCCAGCAGTCGGACAGGGGGCTACACTGAAGCTTTCTTT. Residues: CASSRTGGYTEAFF.

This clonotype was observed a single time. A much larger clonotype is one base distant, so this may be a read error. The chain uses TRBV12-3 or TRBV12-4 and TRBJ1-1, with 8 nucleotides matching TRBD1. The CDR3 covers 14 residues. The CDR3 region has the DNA TGTACCAGCAGGCGGACAGGGCGGGACACTGAAGCTTTCTTT. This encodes CTSRRTGRDTEAFF.

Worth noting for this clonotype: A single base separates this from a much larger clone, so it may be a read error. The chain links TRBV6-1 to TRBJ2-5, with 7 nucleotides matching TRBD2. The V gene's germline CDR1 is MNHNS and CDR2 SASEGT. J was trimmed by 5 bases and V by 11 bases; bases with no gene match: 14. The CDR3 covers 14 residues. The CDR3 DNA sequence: TGTGCCCACGCTCCCTCGACTAGCAAGGAGACCCAGTACTTC. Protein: CAHAPSTSKETQYF.

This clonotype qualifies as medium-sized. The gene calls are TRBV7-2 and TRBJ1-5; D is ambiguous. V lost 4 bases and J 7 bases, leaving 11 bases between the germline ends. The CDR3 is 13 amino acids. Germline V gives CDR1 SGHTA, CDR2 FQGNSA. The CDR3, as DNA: TGTGCCAGCAGCTACTTTGGGAAACAGCCCCAGCATTTT. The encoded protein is CASSYFGKQPQHF. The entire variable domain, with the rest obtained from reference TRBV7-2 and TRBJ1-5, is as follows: GAGVSQSPSNKVTEKGKDVELRCDPISGHTALYWYRQSLGQGLEFLIYFQGNSAPDKSGLPSDRFSAERTGGSVSTLTIQRTQQEDSAVYLCASSYFGKQPQHFGDGTRLSIL.

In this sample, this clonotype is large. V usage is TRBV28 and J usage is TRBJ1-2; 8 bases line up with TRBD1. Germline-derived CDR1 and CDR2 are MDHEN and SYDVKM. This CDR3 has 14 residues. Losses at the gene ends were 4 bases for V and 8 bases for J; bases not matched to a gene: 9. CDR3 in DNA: TGTGCCAGCAGTTCCCAACCGACAGGGGAAGGCTACACCTTC. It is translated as CASSSQPTGEGYTF.

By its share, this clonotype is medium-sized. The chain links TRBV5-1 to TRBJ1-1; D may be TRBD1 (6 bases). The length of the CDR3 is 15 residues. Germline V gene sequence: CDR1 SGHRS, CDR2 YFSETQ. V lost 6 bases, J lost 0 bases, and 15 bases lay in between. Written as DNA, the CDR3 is TGCGCCAGCAAGGAGGGGGACTACATGAACACTGAAGCTTTCTTT. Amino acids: CASKEGDYMNTEAFF.

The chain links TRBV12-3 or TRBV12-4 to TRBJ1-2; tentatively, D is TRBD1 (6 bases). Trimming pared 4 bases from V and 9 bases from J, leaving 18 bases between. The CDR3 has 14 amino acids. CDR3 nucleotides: TGTGCCAGCAGTTGGCAGGGGTCCCCTGGCCGCTACACCTTC. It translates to CASSWQGSPGRYTF.

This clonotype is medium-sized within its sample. The CDR3: CASSLPSENEQFF. As DNA, the CDR3 is TGTGCCAGCAGCCTACCCTCCGAGAATGAGCAGTTCTTC. The chain combines TRBV9 with TRBJ2-1; D is uncertain. CDR1 is SGDLS, CDR2 YYNGEE, per germline. V was pared by 4 bases and J by 7 bases, with 12 bases between. The CDR3 consists of 13 residues.

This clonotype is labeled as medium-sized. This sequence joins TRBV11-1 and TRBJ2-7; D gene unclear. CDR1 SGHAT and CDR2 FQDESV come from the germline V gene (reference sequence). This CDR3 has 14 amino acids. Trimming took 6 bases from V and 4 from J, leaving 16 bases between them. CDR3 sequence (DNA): TGTGCCAGCAGTTCCCTTGGACCCGAATACGAGCAGTACTTC. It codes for CASSSLGPEYEQYF.

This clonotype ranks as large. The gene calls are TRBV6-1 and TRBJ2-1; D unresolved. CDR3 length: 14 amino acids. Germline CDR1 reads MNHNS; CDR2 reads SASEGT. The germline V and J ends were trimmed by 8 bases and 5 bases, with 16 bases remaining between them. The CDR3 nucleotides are TGTGCCAGCGGCACGCGTGCGGTAGACAATGAGCAGTTCTTC. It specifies CASGTRAVDNEQFF.

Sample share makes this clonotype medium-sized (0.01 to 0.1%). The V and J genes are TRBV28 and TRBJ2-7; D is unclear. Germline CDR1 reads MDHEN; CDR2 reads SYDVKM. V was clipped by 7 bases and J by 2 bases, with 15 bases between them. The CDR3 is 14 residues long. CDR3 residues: CASNDEFTTYEQYF. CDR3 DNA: TGTGCCAGCAACGACGAATTTACCACCTACGAGCAGTACTTC.

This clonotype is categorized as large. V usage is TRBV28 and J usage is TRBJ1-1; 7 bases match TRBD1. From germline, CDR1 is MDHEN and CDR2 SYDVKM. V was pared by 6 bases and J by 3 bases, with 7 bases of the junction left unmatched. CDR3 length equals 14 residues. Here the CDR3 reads CASRQTGWDTEAFF. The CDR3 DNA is TGTGCCAGCAGGCAGACAGGGTGGGACACTGAAGCTTTCTTT.